One and the same sample provided the 12 T cell receptor beta chains below, sequenced in a study of T cells in Graves' hyperthyroidism and ophthalmopathy. Amplified regions were TCR beta CDR3 sequences from RNA transcripts. The HTBI set primed first-round TCR CDR3 RT-PCR. TCRdb re-derived calls from the multiplex PCR reads in MiXCR, one entry per CDR3 protein. The table shows 250,000 to 400,000 distinct CDR3 sequences, with roughly 13% occurring only once. Input material: blood. The receptors derive from a woman aged 40 to 50 with Graves' ophthalmopathy.

This clonotype occurred a few times. This chain links TRBV25-1 with TRBJ1-6; the D is unclear. This CDR3 has 15 residues. V lost 3 bases and J lost 0, with 6 bases in between. Germline lookup yields CDR1 MGHDK and CDR2 SYGVNS. In DNA, the CDR3 is TGTGCCAGCAGTGAGAGGAGCTCCTATAATTCACCCCTCCACTTT. Its translation: CASSERSSYNSPLHF.

This clonotype was recorded many times. The chain carries TRBV11-2 and TRBJ2-1, with 13 bases fitting TRBD2. This CDR3 is built from 15 residues. Germline CDR1 and CDR2: SGHAT and FQNNGV. V lost 5 bases to trimming and J lost 5 bases; unmatched junction nucleotides: 3. The CDR3 nucleotides read TGTGCCAGCAGCACTACTAGCGGGAGGGACAATGAGCAGTTCTTC. Protein product: CASSTTSGRDNEQFF. The variable domain in full, with the rest retrieved from reference TRBV11-2 and TRBJ2-1, is EAGVAQSPRYKIIEKRQSVAFWCNPISGHATLYWYQQILGQGPKLLIQFQNNGVVDDSQLPKDRFSAERLKGVDSTLKIQPAKLEDSAVYLCASSTTSGRDNEQFFGPGTRLTVL.

This chain's CDR3 is CASSLRAPQRGYTDTQYF. CDR3 coding DNA: TGTGCCAGCAGCTTGAGAGCGCCCCAGCGGGGCTACACAGATACGCAGTATTTT. The rearrangement links TRBV7-6 to TRBJ2-3, with 7 bases aligning to TRBD2. The V gene end was trimmed by 3 bases and the J gene end by 2 bases; junction bases not matched to a gene: 14. The CDR3 loop spans 18 amino acids. CDR1 and CDR2 (germline): SGHVS, FNYEAQ.

This clonotype was counted only a few times. J is TRBJ1-2 and V is TRBV3-1, with D unresolved. Germline loops: CDR1 LGHDT, CDR2 YNNKEL (reference sequence). The CDR3 consists of 16 residues. V was trimmed by 4 bases and J by 2 bases, leaving 17 bases between them. CDR3 amino acids: CASSPDTRHTNYGYTF. The CDR3 bases are TGTGCCAGCAGCCCCGATACTAGACATACGAACTATGGCTACACCTTC.

This clonotype was seen a few times. The CDR3 sequence is CASSFGRGPDTQYF. The CDR3 DNA follows: TGTGCCAGCAGTTTTGGTAGGGGACCAGATACGCAGTATTTT. The chain is built from TRBV12-3 or TRBV12-4 and TRBJ2-3; D possibly uses TRBD1 or TRBD2 (5 bases each). V lost 3 bases and J lost 4, with 11 bases in between. There are 14 residues in the CDR3.

Many counts were recorded for this clonotype. The chain is built from TRBV11-2 and TRBJ2-3; possibly TRBD2 for D (6 bases). The CDR3 runs 16 residues. Germline V CDR1 and CDR2: SGHAT, FQNNGV. The V end lost 3 bases, the J end lost 2 bases, and 15 bases lay between the germline ends. The CDR3: CASSFDRRGNTDTQYF. CDR3 DNA sequence: TGTGCCAGCAGCTTCGACCGACGGGGGAACACAGATACGCAGTATTTT.

This clonotype was seen ten or more times. The V gene is TRBV28, the J gene TRBJ1-2; a possible D gene is TRBD1 (5 bases). In germline, CDR1 is MDHEN, CDR2 SYDVKM. V was clipped by 2 bases and J by 5 bases, with 12 bases between them. This CDR3 is built from 14 residues. The CDR3 sequence: CASSLSNGGYGYTF. CDR3 coding DNA: TGTGCCAGCAGTTTAAGTAACGGGGGGTATGGCTACACCTTC.

V and J are TRBV5-1 and TRBJ2-3; D gene uncertain. Trimming took 0 bases from V and 0 from J, leaving 11 bases between them. Germline V gene sequence: CDR1 SGHRS, CDR2 YFSETQ. This CDR3 has 16 residues. Written as DNA, the CDR3 is TGCGCCAGCAGCTTGGAAAGGCTGACTAGCACAGATACGCAGTATTTT. Translating it yields CASSLERLTSTDTQYF.

This clonotype appeared many times. The chain combines TRBV12-3 or TRBV12-4 with TRBJ2-7; no clear D gene. Trimming shortened V by 5 bases and J by 6 bases, and 14 bases separated the two germline ends. The CDR3 contains 13 residues. CDR3 DNA sequence: TGTGCCAGCAGTCCCCGCACGGGTTTCGAGCAGTACTTC. Its protein product is CASSPRTGFEQYF.

The chain carries TRBV19 and TRBJ2-7; D remains ambiguous. With 2 bases removed from V and 3 bases from J, the gap between germline ends came to 11 bases. The CDR3 sequence is 14 residues long. The germline CDR1 and CDR2 sequences are LNHDA and SQIVND (reference sequence). The CDR3 DNA follows: TGTGCCAGTAGTATAATTCACAGCCTCTACGAGCAGTACTTC. This sequence encodes CASSIIHSLYEQYF.

This clonotype was counted between two and nine times. The chain joins TRBV9 to TRBJ2-2; D call uncertain. Trimming stripped 0 bases from V and 0 bases from J, with 9 bases between. CDR1 is SGDLS and CDR2 is YYNGEE in the germline V gene. The length of the CDR3 is 16 residues. The CDR3 is CASSVGQNANTGELFF. The CDR3 DNA follows: TGTGCCAGCAGCGTAGGGCAGAACGCGAACACCGGGGAGCTGTTTTTT.

The chain has TRBV6-1 and TRBJ2-1; D might be TRBD2 (6 bases). The length of the CDR3 is 14 residues. Germline CDR1 and CDR2: MNHNS and SASEGT. Trimming removed 6 bases from V and 1 base from J, with 10 bases in between. DNA of the CDR3: TGTGCCAGCAGGGAACTAGCTTCCTACAATGAGCAGTTCTTC. Translated: CASRELASYNEQFF.